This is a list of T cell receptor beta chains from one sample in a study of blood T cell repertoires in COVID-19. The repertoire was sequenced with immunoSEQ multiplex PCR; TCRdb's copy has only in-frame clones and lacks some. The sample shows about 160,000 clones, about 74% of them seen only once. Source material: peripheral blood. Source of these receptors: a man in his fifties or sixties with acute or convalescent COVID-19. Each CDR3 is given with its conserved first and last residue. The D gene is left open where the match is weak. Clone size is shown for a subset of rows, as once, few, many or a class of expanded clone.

CDR3aa: CAISERTGLNYGYTF
CDR3nt: TGTGCCATCAGTGAAAGGACAGGGCTGAACTATGGCTACACCTTC
v_gene: TRBV10-3
abundance: .
j_gene: TRBJ1-2
d_gene: TRBD1

CDR3aa: CASSYQARTRGISDTQYF
CDR3nt: TGTGCCAGCAGTTATCAGGCTAGGACCCGCGGGATCTCAGATACGCAGTATTTT
v_gene: TRBV27
abundance: .
j_gene: TRBJ2-3
d_gene: .

CDR3aa: CASRPAGPGAFF
CDR3nt: TGTGCCAGTAGACCGGCGGGACCCGGGGCTTTCTTT
v_gene: TRBV19
abundance: few
j_gene: TRBJ1-1
d_gene: .

CDR3aa: CASSQDGTAVNYGYTF
CDR3nt: TGCGCCAGCAGCCAGGATGGGACAGCTGTTAACTATGGCTACACCTTC
v_gene: TRBV4-3
abundance: .
j_gene: TRBJ1-2
d_gene: TRBD1

CDR3aa: CSVWEGSGNEQFF
CDR3nt: TGCAGCGTATGGGAGGGGTCCGGGAATGAGCAGTTCTTC
v_gene: TRBV29-1
abundance: .
j_gene: TRBJ2-1
d_gene: TRBD2

CDR3aa: CASSFAIRDRGSPLHF
CDR3nt: TGCGCCAGCAGCTTTGCGATCCGGGACAGAGGATCACCCCTCCACTTT
v_gene: TRBV4-1
abundance: .
j_gene: TRBJ1-6
d_gene: TRBD1

CDR3aa: CASTSRVGGYTF
CDR3nt: TGTGCCAGCACCTCCAGGGTAGGCGGCTACACCTTC
v_gene: TRBV9
abundance: .
j_gene: TRBJ1-2
d_gene: .

CDR3aa: CASSSQGTGELFF
CDR3nt: TGTGCCAGCAGTTCTCAGGGGACCGGGGAGCTGTTTTTT
v_gene: TRBV6-2/TRBV6-3
abundance: .
j_gene: TRBJ2-2
d_gene: .

CDR3aa: CASSTDGGSSYNSPLHF
CDR3nt: TGCGCCAGCAGTACCGACGGGGGGAGCTCCTATAATTCACCCCTCCACTTT
v_gene: TRBV5-1
abundance: .
j_gene: TRBJ1-6
d_gene: .

CDR3aa: CATSATGLDGYTF
CDR3nt: TGTGCCACCAGTGCGACAGGGTTAGATGGCTACACCTTC
v_gene: TRBV24-1
abundance: .
j_gene: TRBJ1-2
d_gene: TRBD1

CDR3aa: CASSQVMYPDSKVDTQYF
CDR3nt: TGTGCCAGCAGCCAAGTTATGTACCCGGACAGTAAAGTAGATACGCAGTATTTT
v_gene: TRBV3-1/TRBV3-2
abundance: .
j_gene: TRBJ2-3
d_gene: .

CDR3aa: CASSRDRVSDEQFF
CDR3nt: TGTGCCAGCAGCAGGGACAGGGTGTCGGATGAGCAGTTCTTC
v_gene: TRBV7-9
abundance: .
j_gene: TRBJ2-1
d_gene: TRBD1

CDR3aa: CASGKSGTGQETQYF
CDR3nt: TGCGCCAGCGGAAAATCCGGGACAGGCCAAGAGACCCAGTACTTC
v_gene: TRBV5-1
abundance: .
j_gene: TRBJ2-5
d_gene: TRBD1

CDR3aa: CASNQGQGYTGELFF
CDR3nt: TGTGCCAGCAATCAGGGACAGGGGTACACCGGGGAGCTGTTTTTT
v_gene: TRBV25-1
abundance: once
j_gene: TRBJ2-2
d_gene: TRBD1

CDR3aa: CASSSGQETQYF
CDR3nt: TGTGCCAGCAGCTCCGGCCAAGAGACCCAGTACTTC
v_gene: TRBV5-4
abundance: once
j_gene: TRBJ2-5
d_gene: .

CDR3aa: CASRGTGTDTQYF
CDR3nt: TGCGCCAGCAGGGGGACAGGGACAGATACGCAGTATTTT
v_gene: TRBV4-1
abundance: .
j_gene: TRBJ2-3
d_gene: TRBD1

CDR3aa: CASSPQGMTSYNEQFF
CDR3nt: TGTGCCAGCAGCCCACAGGGTATGACCTCCTACAATGAGCAGTTCTTC
v_gene: TRBV5-5
abundance: .
j_gene: TRBJ2-1
d_gene: .

CDR3aa: CASSSWTGLNTEAFF
CDR3nt: TGTGCCAGTAGTTCCTGGACAGGCCTGAACACTGAAGCTTTCTTT
v_gene: TRBV19
abundance: .
j_gene: TRBJ1-1
d_gene: TRBD1

CDR3aa: CASSLAGQDYEQYF
CDR3nt: TGTGCCAGCAGCTTGGCGGGACAGGACTACGAGCAGTACTTC
v_gene: TRBV11-3
abundance: .
j_gene: TRBJ2-7
d_gene: TRBD1

CDR3aa: CASSLLPGQGGETQYF
CDR3nt: TGTGCCAGCAGCCTCCTCCCGGGACAGGGTGGAGAGACCCAGTACTTC
v_gene: TRBV3-1/TRBV3-2
abundance: .
j_gene: TRBJ2-5
d_gene: TRBD1

CDR3aa: CASSENRGLQSKNIQYF
CDR3nt: TGCGCCAGCAGCGAAAACAGGGGGCTTCAGTCCAAAAACATTCAGTACTTC
v_gene: TRBV5-1
abundance: .
j_gene: TRBJ2-4
d_gene: TRBD1

CDR3aa: CSVEDTGPEAFF
CDR3nt: TGCAGCGTTGAAGATACAGGGCCTGAAGCTTTCTTT
v_gene: TRBV29-1
abundance: .
j_gene: TRBJ1-1
d_gene: .

CDR3aa: CASSARQGAGEQYF
CDR3nt: TGTGCCAGCAGCGCCAGACAGGGGGCAGGGGAGCAGTACTTC
v_gene: TRBV7-8
abundance: .
j_gene: TRBJ2-7
d_gene: TRBD1

CDR3aa: CASSYPDRGVRNEQFF
CDR3nt: TGTGCCAGCAGTTACCCTGACAGGGGTGTTAGGAATGAGCAGTTCTTC
v_gene: TRBV6-2/TRBV6-3
abundance: .
j_gene: TRBJ2-1
d_gene: TRBD1

CDR3aa: CASSETFRTGGEQYF
CDR3nt: TGTGCCAGCAGTGAGACATTTAGGACAGGCGGCGAGCAGTACTTC
v_gene: TRBV2
abundance: .
j_gene: TRBJ2-7
d_gene: TRBD1

CDR3aa: CAWGALNSPLHF
CDR3nt: TGTGCCTGGGGGGCCTTAAATTCACCCCTCCACTTT
v_gene: TRBV30
abundance: .
j_gene: TRBJ1-6
d_gene: .

CDR3aa: CASSLGLTGELFF
CDR3nt: TGTGCCAGTAGTTTGGGGCTCACCGGGGAGCTGTTTTTT
v_gene: TRBV19
abundance: .
j_gene: TRBJ2-2
d_gene: .

CDR3aa: CASSYFLGDRVYEQYF
CDR3nt: TGTGCCAGCAGTTACTTTTTGGGAGACAGGGTCTACGAGCAGTACTTC
v_gene: TRBV6-2/TRBV6-3
abundance: .
j_gene: TRBJ2-7
d_gene: TRBD1

CDR3aa: CASSQDQGAISSGNTIYF
CDR3nt: TGTGCCAGCAGCCAAGATCAGGGGGCGATTAGCTCTGGAAACACCATATATTTT
v_gene: TRBV3-1/TRBV3-2
abundance: once
j_gene: TRBJ1-3
d_gene: TRBD1

CDR3aa: CSVYDRTNTGELFF
CDR3nt: TGCAGCGTTTACGACAGAACGAACACCGGGGAGCTGTTTTTT
v_gene: TRBV29-1
abundance: .
j_gene: TRBJ2-2
d_gene: .

CDR3aa: CASSSLTGGITGELFF
CDR3nt: TGTGCCAGTAGTAGTCTGACAGGGGGCATCACCGGGGAGCTGTTTTTT
v_gene: TRBV19
abundance: .
j_gene: TRBJ2-2
d_gene: TRBD1

CDR3aa: CSVGTGEAFF
CDR3nt: TGCAGCGTTGGGACAGGAGAAGCTTTCTTT
v_gene: TRBV29-1
abundance: .
j_gene: TRBJ1-1
d_gene: TRBD1

CDR3aa: CASSTEGQRGYGYTF
CDR3nt: TGTGCCAGCAGTACCGAAGGACAGCGCGGCTATGGCTACACCTTC
v_gene: TRBV2
abundance: .
j_gene: TRBJ1-2
d_gene: .

CDR3aa: CASSLRQGSSSMGYTF
CDR3nt: TGTGCCAGCAGCTTGAGACAGGGGAGTTCCTCTATGGGCTACACCTTC
v_gene: TRBV7-2
abundance: .
j_gene: TRBJ1-2
d_gene: TRBD1

CDR3aa: CASSLETGSGNTIYF
CDR3nt: TGCGCCAGCAGCTTGGAAACAGGATCTGGAAACACCATATATTTT
v_gene: TRBV5-1
abundance: few
j_gene: TRBJ1-3
d_gene: .

CDR3aa: CASSVVGGQETQYF
CDR3nt: TGTGCCAGCAGCGTAGTTGGCGGTCAAGAGACCCAGTACTTC
v_gene: TRBV9
abundance: .
j_gene: TRBJ2-5
d_gene: .

CDR3aa: CASGRNTEAFF
CDR3nt: TGTGCCAGCGGCAGGAACACTGAAGCTTTCTTT
v_gene: TRBV2
abundance: .
j_gene: TRBJ1-1
d_gene: .

CDR3aa: CASSVASGTGSYEQYF
CDR3nt: TGTGCCAGCAGCGTAGCGAGCGGGACAGGTTCATACGAGCAGTACTTC
v_gene: TRBV7-2
abundance: .
j_gene: TRBJ2-7
d_gene: .

CDR3aa: CATSRDMDSYNEQFF
CDR3nt: TGTGCCACCAGCAGAGACATGGACAGTTACAATGAGCAGTTCTTC
v_gene: TRBV15
abundance: .
j_gene: TRBJ2-1
d_gene: .

CDR3aa: CATIDGYEQYF
CDR3nt: TGTGCCACCATTGACGGCTACGAGCAGTACTTC
v_gene: TRBV6-1
abundance: .
j_gene: TRBJ2-7
d_gene: .

CDR3aa: CASSYLTEYTEAFF
CDR3nt: TGTGCCAGCAGTTACCTGACGGAGTACACTGAAGCTTTCTTT
v_gene: TRBV6-2/TRBV6-3
abundance: few
j_gene: TRBJ1-1
d_gene: .

CDR3aa: CASSTGGGSYGYTF
CDR3nt: TGTGCCAGCAGTACAGGGGGCGGAAGCTATGGCTACACCTTC
v_gene: TRBV6-5
abundance: few
j_gene: TRBJ1-2
d_gene: TRBD1

CDR3aa: CASSSTGGLADTQYF
CDR3nt: TGTGCCAGCAGCTCGACCGGGGGGTTAGCAGATACGCAGTATTTT
v_gene: TRBV7-3
abundance: .
j_gene: TRBJ2-3
d_gene: TRBD2

CDR3aa: CASSVRVKDTEAFF
CDR3nt: TGTGCCAGCAGCGTCAGGGTTAAGGACACTGAAGCTTTCTTT
v_gene: TRBV5-5
abundance: .
j_gene: TRBJ1-1
d_gene: .

CDR3aa: CASHAGTYNEQFF
CDR3nt: TGTGCCAGCCATGCCGGGACTTACAATGAGCAGTTCTTC
v_gene: TRBV19
abundance: .
j_gene: TRBJ2-1
d_gene: .

CDR3aa: CATSGPVNTGELFF
CDR3nt: TGTGCCACCAGTGGTCCAGTGAACACCGGGGAGCTGTTTTTT
v_gene: TRBV24-1
abundance: .
j_gene: TRBJ2-2
d_gene: .

CDR3aa: CATITRHYVNYGYTF
CDR3nt: TGTGCCACCATCACGCGGCACTACGTTAACTATGGCTACACCTTC
v_gene: TRBV7-9
abundance: .
j_gene: TRBJ1-2
d_gene: .

CDR3aa: CASSIGGGTVNSNQPQHF
CDR3nt: TGTGCCAGTAGTATAGGGGGCGGGACAGTGAACAGCAATCAGCCCCAGCATTTT
v_gene: TRBV19
abundance: .
j_gene: TRBJ1-5
d_gene: TRBD1

CDR3aa: CASSVGFQNNEQFF
CDR3nt: TGTGCCAGCAGCGTAGGGTTTCAGAACAATGAGCAGTTCTTC
v_gene: TRBV9
abundance: .
j_gene: TRBJ2-1
d_gene: .

CDR3aa: CASSNRVDSPLHF
CDR3nt: TGTGCCAGCAGTAACAGGGTCGACTCACCCCTCCACTTT
v_gene: TRBV6-2/TRBV6-3
abundance: .
j_gene: TRBJ1-6
d_gene: .

CDR3aa: CASSLGQAADTQYF
CDR3nt: TGTGCCAGCTCACTGGGACAGGCGGCAGATACGCAGTATTTT
v_gene: TRBV18
abundance: .
j_gene: TRBJ2-3
d_gene: TRBD1

CDR3aa: CASTPAGSYEQYF
CDR3nt: TGTGCCAGTACCCCAGCAGGGTCGTACGAGCAGTACTTC
v_gene: TRBV19
abundance: many
j_gene: TRBJ2-7
d_gene: .

CDR3aa: CASSEQGTLNEKLFF
CDR3nt: TGTGCCAGCAGCGAACAGGGAACCTTAAATGAAAAACTGTTTTTT
v_gene: TRBV14
abundance: .
j_gene: TRBJ1-4
d_gene: .

CDR3aa: CASSPRPLARNTGELFF
CDR3nt: TGTGCCAGTAGTCCCCGTCCGCTAGCAAGGAACACCGGGGAGCTGTTTTTT
v_gene: TRBV19
abundance: .
j_gene: TRBJ2-2
d_gene: .

CDR3aa: CASSLVRTEAFF
CDR3nt: TGTGCCAGCAGCTTAGTGCGAACTGAAGCTTTCTTT
v_gene: TRBV11-2
abundance: .
j_gene: TRBJ1-1
d_gene: .